A selection of T cell receptor beta chains follows, all from one sample in a study of OX40 agonist ivuxolimab in advanced cancers. Produced via immunoSEQ multiplex PCR; TCRdb's table is partial and in-frame only. This table holds more than 55,000 clones, approximately 91% found once. The sample was CD4+ or CD8+ T cells sorted from blood, taken in a trial of the OX40 agonist ivuxolimab. These receptors all stem from an adult with an advanced solid tumor such as melanoma, head and neck, liver or kidney cancer. Each CDR3 is given with its conserved first and last residue. Where a row states a size, it is once, few, many or the class of an expanded clone; other rows omit it.

j_call: TRBJ2-3; clone_size: NA; v_call: TRBV14; cdr3_aa: CASSQGADTQYF
j_call: TRBJ2-7; clone_size: NA; v_call: TRBV4-2; cdr3_aa: CASSLRLAGTGEQYF
j_call: TRBJ1-1; clone_size: few; v_call: TRBV30; cdr3_aa: CAWSGSRGTEAFF
j_call: TRBJ1-2; clone_size: NA; v_call: TRBV2; cdr3_aa: CASSERGGYTF
j_call: TRBJ2-5; clone_size: NA; v_call: TRBV30; cdr3_aa: CAWSVNGRLSETQYF
j_call: TRBJ2-5; clone_size: NA; v_call: TRBV15; cdr3_aa: CATSRARAEETQYF
j_call: TRBJ2-3; clone_size: NA; v_call: TRBV10-1; cdr3_aa: CASSELGTFSTDTQYF
j_call: TRBJ2-1; clone_size: NA; v_call: TRBV27; cdr3_aa: CASTGGRNNEQFF
j_call: TRBJ1-5; clone_size: NA; v_call: TRBV6-1; cdr3_aa: CASSARDRGGNQPQHF
j_call: TRBJ1-6; clone_size: once; v_call: TRBV5-6; cdr3_aa: CASSLDRGQNSPLHF
j_call: TRBJ2-1; clone_size: NA; v_call: TRBV5-4; cdr3_aa: CASSALKRGGNNEQFF
j_call: TRBJ2-7; clone_size: once; v_call: TRBV6-5; cdr3_aa: CASRGGGTSYEQYF
j_call: TRBJ1-5; clone_size: NA; v_call: TRBV30; cdr3_aa: CAWSIGGQPQHF
j_call: TRBJ1-5; clone_size: NA; v_call: TRBV19; cdr3_aa: CASKGGGRRLNQPQHF
j_call: TRBJ1-1; clone_size: NA; v_call: TRBV6-1; cdr3_aa: CASRFRSLSTEAFF
j_call: TRBJ1-6; clone_size: few; v_call: TRBV10-2; cdr3_aa: CASRGGQESFPLHF
j_call: TRBJ1-1; clone_size: NA; v_call: TRBV7-2; cdr3_aa: CASSLAHTRNTEAFF
j_call: TRBJ1-6; clone_size: NA; v_call: TRBV28; cdr3_aa: CASSSPGSDSPLHF
j_call: TRBJ1-4; clone_size: NA; v_call: TRBV4-2; cdr3_aa: CASSQGTGREKLFF
j_call: TRBJ2-2; clone_size: NA; v_call: TRBV30; cdr3_aa: CAWSGGPLNLAGELFF
j_call: TRBJ2-3; clone_size: NA; v_call: TRBV6-1; cdr3_aa: CASSGQGLGTDTQYF
j_call: TRBJ2-1; clone_size: NA; v_call: TRBV6-6; cdr3_aa: CASSLLAGSSYNEQFF
j_call: TRBJ2-7; clone_size: NA; v_call: TRBV28; cdr3_aa: CAIAPGGSYEQYF
j_call: TRBJ1-5; clone_size: NA; v_call: TRBV28; cdr3_aa: CASSLPSEGPQHF
j_call: TRBJ1-6; clone_size: NA; v_call: TRBV28; cdr3_aa: CASSLWGGVDSPLHF
j_call: TRBJ1-5; clone_size: NA; v_call: TRBV7-8; cdr3_aa: CASSPPPWGGSGRDQPQHF
j_call: TRBJ1-3; clone_size: NA; v_call: TRBV30; cdr3_aa: CAWSRRMTSGNTIYF
j_call: TRBJ2-1; clone_size: NA; v_call: TRBV30; cdr3_aa: CAWSRGGSYNEQFF
j_call: TRBJ2-7; clone_size: NA; v_call: TRBV7-2; cdr3_aa: CASGGRGAEQYF